The present entry profiles one TCR beta chain with its context. The antigen is unknown. The length of the CDR3 is 12 residues. CDR1 is GTSNPN, CDR2 SVGIG, per germline (reference sequence). V was pared by 8 bases and J by 5 bases, with 9 bases of the junction left unmatched. Treatment noted: oral pan-JAK inhibitor, 5-10 mg twice daily. This record comes from a study of CD8+ T cells in alopecia areata. Findings of the study overall: Links between baseline CD8+ expansion and response need larger treated cohorts.

Sequencing templates came from extracted RNA that was reverse transcribed into cDNA. Only in-frame clones appear in the TCRdb table, and some are missing; sequencing was by immunoSEQ multiplex PCR. The table records some 170,000 clones, approximately 59% of them present only once. The TCR was taken from a human donor with alopecia areata. This chain joins TRBV30 and TRBJ2-7; 7 positions agree with TRBD1. Here the sequenced sample was CD4+ T cells sorted from blood, taken between weeks 55 and 65, from a patient treated with tofacitinib. CDR3 DNA sequence: TGTGCCGAAACAGGGGTCCCCGACGAGCAGTACTTC. It codes for CAETGVPDEQYF.